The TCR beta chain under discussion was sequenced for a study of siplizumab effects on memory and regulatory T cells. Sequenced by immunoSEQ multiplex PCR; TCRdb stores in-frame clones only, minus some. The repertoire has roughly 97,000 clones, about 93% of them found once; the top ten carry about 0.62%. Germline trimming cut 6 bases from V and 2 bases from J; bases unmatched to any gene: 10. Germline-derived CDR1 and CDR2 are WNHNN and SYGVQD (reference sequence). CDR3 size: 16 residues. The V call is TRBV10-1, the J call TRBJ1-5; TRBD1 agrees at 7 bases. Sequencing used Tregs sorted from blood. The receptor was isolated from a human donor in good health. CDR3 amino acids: CASSQGGEGGNQPQHF. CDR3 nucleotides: TGCGCCAGCAGCCAGGGGGGGGAAGGCGGCAATCAGCCCCAGCATTTT.